The text below deals with one T cell receptor (beta chain). The germline CDR1 and CDR2 sequences are SGHVS and FNYEAQ. This CDR3 region has 15 residues. The V gene end was trimmed by 1 base and the J gene end by 5 bases; junction bases not matched to a gene: 3. The PCR had 60 Vbeta and 13 Jbeta primers. Assay: immunoSEQ multiplex PCR; the TCRdb copy retains only in-frame clones and omits some. The repertoire holds roughly 120,000 clones, with over 65% as singletons. These data belong to a study of cytomegalovirus exposure and HLA in healthy donors. This sequence joins TRBV7-6 and TRBJ2-7, with 12 positions matching TRBD1. The clonotype was recovered from a woman aged 40 to 50 in good health and CMV-seropositive. Sequencing was performed on PBMCs. CDR3 nucleotides: TGTGCCAGCAGCTTAGGGGACAGGGGGCACCACGAGCAGTACTTC. This sequence encodes CASSLGDRGHHEQYF. Using reference TRBV7-6 and TRBJ2-7 for the parts outside the CDR3, the full variable domain is GAGVSQSPRYKVTKRGQDVALRCDPISGHVSLYWYRQALGQGPEFLTYFNYEAQQDKSGLPNDRFSAERPEGSISTLTIQRTEQRDSAMYRCASSLGDRGHHEQYFGPGTRLTVT.